This T cell receptor (beta chain) is from a study of cytomegalovirus exposure and HLA in healthy donors. Broader study findings: Follow-up analysis later connected one missense variant in DCLRE1C with trimming of TCR beta V- and J-genes. Over 15,000 TCR beta sequences were associated with HLA alleles at 0.05 false discovery rate in a later analysis. An analysis was carried out at a later point. It showed that HLA-associated TCR beta chains were more clonally expanded than equally common non-associated chains. Reported findings show TCR beta sequences accurately forecast HLA-A and HLA-B alleles in most subjects.

With V trimmed by 5 bases and J by 15 bases, 7 bases remained unmatched. This CDR3 has 12 amino acids. Germline assignment: CDR1 SEHNR and CDR2 FQNEAQ (reference sequence). This clone was counted once. Its antigen is unknown. PCR involved 60 Vbeta and 13 Jbeta primers. This table comes from immunoSEQ multiplex PCR, and its TCRdb copy is limited to in-frame clones, with some not included. The table lists 85,000 to 100,000 clones, 65% to 85% of them singletons, with around 3.6% in the top ten. This chain joins TRBV7-9 and TRBJ1-5; 10 bases align to TRBD1. The sample comprised PBMCs. The TCR was taken from a man in his forties in good health and CMV-seronegative. The CDR3 nucleotides read TGTGCCAGCAGCGACGGGACAGGGGCCCCGCATTTT. This translates into CASSDGTGAPHF.